The sequence of this TCR beta chain was determined in a study of CD8 T cells in ankylosing spondylitis. General study points: Clones linked to disease, bearing a CD8+ phenotype, were relatively rare in peripheral blood.

A single record per CDR3 protein comes from TCRdb applying MiXCR to the 5' RACE reads. The repertoire holds under 300,000 distinct CDR3 sequences, with about 10% as singletons. Losses at the gene ends were 5 bases for V and 7 bases for J; bases not matched to a gene: 9. Per the germline V gene, CDR1 is MDHEN and CDR2 is SYDVKM. The CDR3 extends over 14 amino acids. This clonotype has only a few counts. Its antigen is unidentified. This sequence was found in a male donor with ankylosing spondylitis or in good health (not recorded which). Input material: blood, either unsorted or a sorted T cell fraction (not recorded which). This rearrangement joins TRBV28 to TRBJ2-3; 7 nucleotides match TRBD1. The DNA of the CDR3 is TGTGCCAGCAGTGAATGGGACAGAAAAAATACGCAGTATTTT. It translates to CASSEWDRKNTQYF.